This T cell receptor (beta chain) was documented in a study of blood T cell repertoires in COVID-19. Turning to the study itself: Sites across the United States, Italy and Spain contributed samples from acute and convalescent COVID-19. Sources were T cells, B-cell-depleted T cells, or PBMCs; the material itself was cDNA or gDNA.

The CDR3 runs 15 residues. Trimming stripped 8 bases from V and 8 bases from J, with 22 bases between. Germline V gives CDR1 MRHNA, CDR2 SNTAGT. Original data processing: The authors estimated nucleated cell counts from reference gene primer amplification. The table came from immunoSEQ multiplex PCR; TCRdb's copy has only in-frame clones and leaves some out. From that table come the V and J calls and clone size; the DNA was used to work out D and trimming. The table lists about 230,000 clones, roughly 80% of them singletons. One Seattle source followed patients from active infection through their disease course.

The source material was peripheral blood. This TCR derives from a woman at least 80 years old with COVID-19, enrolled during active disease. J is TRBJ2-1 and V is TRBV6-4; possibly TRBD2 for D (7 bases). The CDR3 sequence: CASSMGAGDFDEQFF. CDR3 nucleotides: TGTGCCAGCTCGATGGGGGCGGGAGACTTTGATGAGCAGTTCTTC.